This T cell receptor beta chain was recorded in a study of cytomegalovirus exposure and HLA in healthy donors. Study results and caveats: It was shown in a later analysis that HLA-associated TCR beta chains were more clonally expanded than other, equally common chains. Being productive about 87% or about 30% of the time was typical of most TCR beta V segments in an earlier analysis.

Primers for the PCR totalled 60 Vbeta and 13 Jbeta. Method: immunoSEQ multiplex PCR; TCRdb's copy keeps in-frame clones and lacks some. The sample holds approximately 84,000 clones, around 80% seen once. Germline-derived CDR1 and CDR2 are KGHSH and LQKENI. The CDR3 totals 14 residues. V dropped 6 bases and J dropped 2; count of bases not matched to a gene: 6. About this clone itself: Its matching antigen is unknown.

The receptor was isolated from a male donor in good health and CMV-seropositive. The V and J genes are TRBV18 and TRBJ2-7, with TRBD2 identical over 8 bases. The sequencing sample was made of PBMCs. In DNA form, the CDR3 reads TGTGCCAGCTCCCCGAGCGGGAGTACCTACGAGCAGTACTTC. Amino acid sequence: CASSPSGSTYEQYF. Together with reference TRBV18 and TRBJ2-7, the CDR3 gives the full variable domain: NAGVMQNPRHLVRRRGQEARLRCSPMKGHSHVYWYRQLPEEGLKFMVYLQKENIIDESGMPKERFSAEFPKEGPSILRIQQVVRGDSAAYFCASSPSGSTYEQYFGPGTRLTVT.